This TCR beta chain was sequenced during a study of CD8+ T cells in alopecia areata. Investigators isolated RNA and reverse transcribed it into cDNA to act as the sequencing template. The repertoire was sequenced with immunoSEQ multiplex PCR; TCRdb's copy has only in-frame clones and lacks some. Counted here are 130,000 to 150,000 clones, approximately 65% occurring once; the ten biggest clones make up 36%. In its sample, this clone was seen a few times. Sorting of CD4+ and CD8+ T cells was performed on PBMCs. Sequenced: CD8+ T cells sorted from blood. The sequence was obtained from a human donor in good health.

The CDR3 region has the DNA TGCAGCGTTATGGGCGGGAAAAGGATTGGGGCCAACGTCCTGACTTTC. As protein: CSVMGGKRIGANVLTF. The chain uses TRBV29-1 and TRBJ2-6, with TRBD2 as a possible D gene (6 bases). CDR1 and CDR2 from the germline V gene are SQVTM and ANQGSEA. The CDR3 totals 16 residues. V lost 5 bases and J lost 3, with 17 bases in between.